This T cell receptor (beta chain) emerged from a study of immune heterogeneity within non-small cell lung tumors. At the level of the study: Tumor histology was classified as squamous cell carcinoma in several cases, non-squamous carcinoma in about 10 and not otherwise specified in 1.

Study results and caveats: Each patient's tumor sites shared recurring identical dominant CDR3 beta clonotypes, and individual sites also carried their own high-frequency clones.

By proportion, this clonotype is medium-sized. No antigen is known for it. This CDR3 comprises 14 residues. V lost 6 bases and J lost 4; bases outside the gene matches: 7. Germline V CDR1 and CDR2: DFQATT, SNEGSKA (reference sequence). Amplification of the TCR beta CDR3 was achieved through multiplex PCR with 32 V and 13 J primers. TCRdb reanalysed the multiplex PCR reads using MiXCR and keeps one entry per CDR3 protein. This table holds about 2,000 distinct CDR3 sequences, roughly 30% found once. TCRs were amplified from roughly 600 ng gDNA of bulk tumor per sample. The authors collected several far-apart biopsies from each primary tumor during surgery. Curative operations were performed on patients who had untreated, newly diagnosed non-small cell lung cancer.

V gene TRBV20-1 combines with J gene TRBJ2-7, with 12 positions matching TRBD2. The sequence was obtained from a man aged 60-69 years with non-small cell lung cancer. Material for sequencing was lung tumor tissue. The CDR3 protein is CSASTSGRPYEQYV. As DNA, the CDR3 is TGCAGTGCCTCGACTAGCGGGAGACCGTACGAGCAGTACGTC.